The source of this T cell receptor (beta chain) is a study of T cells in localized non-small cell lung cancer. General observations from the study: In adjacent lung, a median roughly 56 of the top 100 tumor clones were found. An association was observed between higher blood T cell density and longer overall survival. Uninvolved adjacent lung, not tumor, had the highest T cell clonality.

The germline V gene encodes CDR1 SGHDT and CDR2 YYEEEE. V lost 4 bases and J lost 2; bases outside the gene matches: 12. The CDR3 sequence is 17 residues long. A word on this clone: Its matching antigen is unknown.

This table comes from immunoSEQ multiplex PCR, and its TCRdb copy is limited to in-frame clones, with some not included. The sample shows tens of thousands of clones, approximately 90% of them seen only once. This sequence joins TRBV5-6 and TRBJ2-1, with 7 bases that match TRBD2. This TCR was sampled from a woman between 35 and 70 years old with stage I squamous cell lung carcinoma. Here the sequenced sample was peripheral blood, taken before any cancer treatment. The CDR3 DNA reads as TGTGCCAGCAGCCTGCTCCAATCTAGCGGCGCCTACAATGAGCAGTTCTTC. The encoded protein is CASSLLQSSGAYNEQFF.